This T cell receptor beta chain came from a study of T cells in Graves' hyperthyroidism and ophthalmopathy. On the study more broadly: Blood was drawn when the patient was first diagnosed and still untreated.

This CDR3 region has 16 residues. Germline V CDR1 and CDR2: LNHDA, SQIVND (reference sequence). Losses at the gene ends were 6 bases for V and 0 bases for J; bases not matched to a gene: 4. Authors of the study amplified TCR beta CDR3 regions from RNA transcripts. RT-PCR in the first round (using the HTBI primer set) targeted the TCR CDR3. One entry per CDR3 protein results from TCRdb running MiXCR on the multiplex PCR reads. The top ten hold roughly 7% of the sample, which has about 600,000 distinct CDR3 sequences, 12% to 15% seen once. This clonotype was seen more than once but under ten times. The sequenced sample was blood. This TCR derives from a woman aged 18-30 years with Graves' ophthalmopathy. The V and J genes are TRBV19 and TRBJ2-1; 11 bases line up with TRBD2. This CDR3 reads CASRDSGGGSYNEQFF. CDR3 DNA sequence: TGTGCCAGTAGGGATAGCGGGGGGGGCTCCTACAATGAGCAGTTCTTC.